The 14 T cell receptor beta chains below were found in one sample sequenced in a study of OX40 agonist ivuxolimab in advanced cancers. The table came from immunoSEQ multiplex PCR; TCRdb's copy has only in-frame clones and leaves some out. This table has about 79,000 clones, 80% to 90% appearing once. Sequences were derived from CD4+ or CD8+ T cells sorted from blood, sampled in a trial of the OX40 agonist ivuxolimab. The receptors originated from an adult with an advanced solid tumor such as melanoma, head and neck, liver or kidney cancer.

The chain employs TRBV18 and TRBJ2-7, with TRBD1 matching over 10 bases. Germline V lookup: CDR1 KGHSH, CDR2 LQKENI. J lost 4 bases, V lost 3 bases, and 6 bases had no gene match. The CDR3 is 15 amino acids. This CDR3 is CASSPSGTGDYEQYF. In DNA form, the CDR3 reads TGTGCCAGCTCACCTTCCGGGACAGGGGATTACGAGCAGTACTTC.

V is TRBV11-1 and J is TRBJ2-7; D gene unclear. Germline V lookup: CDR1 SGHAT, CDR2 FQDESV (reference sequence). CDR3 size: 13 residues. Between the trimmed V and J ends, which lost 5 bases and 4 bases, there was a span of 12 bases. The CDR3, as DNA: TGTGCCAGCAGCAACCTTGGGGTTTACGAGCAGTACTTC. Translated, it gives CASSNLGVYEQYF.

The chain carries TRBV27 and TRBJ2-7, with 9 bases that match TRBD1. The germline gives CDR1 MNHEY, CDR2 SMNVEV (reference sequence). The CDR3 extends over 14 amino acids. The V and J ends lost 8 bases and 6 bases, in that order; junction bases with no gene match: 11. The CDR3 here is CASADLGQGSEQYF. The CDR3 DNA reads TGTGCCAGCGCCGACTTGGGACAGGGATCCGAGCAGTACTTC.

The chain carries TRBV6-4 and TRBJ2-1; 7 nucleotides match TRBD2. Germline V CDR1 and CDR2: MRHNA, SNTAGT. The J segment lost 2 bases and the V segment lost 6 bases, leaving 7 bases of the junction unmatched. The CDR3 contains 15 residues. For the CDR3, the DNA is TGTGCCAGCAGAAGGGACTACGGGACCTACAATGAGCAGTTCTTC. It yields the protein CASRRDYGTYNEQFF.

CDR3 sequence reads: CASSPGRNSGNTIYF. The CDR3 DNA follows: TGTGCCAGCTCACCTGGCAGAAACTCTGGAAACACCATATATTTT. The V gene is TRBV18, the J gene TRBJ1-3; the D is unclear. Germline CDR1 is KGHSH and CDR2 is LQKENI. The CDR3 sequence is 15 residues long. Trimming took 3 bases from V and 0 from J, leaving 9 bases between them.

The chain combines TRBV5-5 with TRBJ2-1; D is ambiguous. The CDR3 has 16 residues. The V and J ends lost 4 bases and 0 bases respectively, with 14 bases between them. Germline CDR1 reads SGHKS; CDR2 reads YYEKEE (reference sequence). The CDR3 region has the DNA TGTGCCAGCAGCGCCAAGGCGGATAGCTCCTACAATGAGCAGTTCTTC. Its translation: CASSAKADSSYNEQFF.

This chain uses TRBV6-9 with TRBJ1-1; possibly TRBD1 for D (5 bases). Looked up from germline, CDR1 is MNHGY and CDR2 is SVAAGI. The CDR3 covers 14 residues. V was pared by 8 bases and J by 11 bases, with 24 bases between. CDR3 sequence (DNA): TGTGCCAGCCGTCGACCCTCCAACACACAGGACGCTTTCTTT. Amino acids: CASRRPSNTQDAFF.

In this sample, this clone turned up once. In DNA, the CDR3 is TGTGCCAGCAGCGTAGGTTCCTCCTCCTACGAGCAGTACTTC. Translation: CASSVGSSSYEQYF. The chain combines TRBV9 with TRBJ2-7; D not certain. The CDR3 loop spans 14 amino acids. Germline-derived CDR1 and CDR2 are SGDLS and YYNGEE. V dropped 0 bases and J dropped 0 bases, with 7 bases sitting between them.

CDR3 DNA sequence: TGTGCCAGCAGTCCCTCCCTGAGCGGACAGGACGACCGTCGTGAGCAGTACTTC. Translated, it gives CASSPSLSGQDDRREQYF. The chain carries TRBV7-6 and TRBJ2-7; TRBD1 aligns across 7 bases. V shed 6 bases, J shed 7 bases, and the junction held 24 bases outside the gene matches. The CDR3 consists of 18 residues. Per the germline V gene, CDR1 is SGHVS and CDR2 is FNYEAQ.

The rearrangement uses TRBV28 and TRBJ1-5, with 9 bases lining up with TRBD1. This CDR3 is 17 amino acids long. The junction had 9 bases not matched to a gene; V was cut back by 6 bases and J by 0 bases. Germline CDR1 and CDR2: MDHEN and SYDVKM. In DNA form, the CDR3 reads TGTGCCAGCAGACCACAGGGGGCCGCCTATAGCAATCAGCCCCAGCATTTT. It specifies CASRPQGAAYSNQPQHF.

The chain is built from TRBV19 and TRBJ1-5, with unresolved D. The CDR3 is 18 amino acids. Germline CDR1 LNHDA, CDR2 SQIVND (reference sequence). Trimming took 1 base from V and 6 from J, leaving 22 bases between them. The CDR3 sequence: CASSIVAEARLPGQPQHF. CDR3 nucleotide sequence: TGTGCCAGTAGTATAGTTGCGGAGGCCCGCTTACCCGGTCAGCCCCAGCATTTT. The variable domain in full, with the rest retrieved from reference TRBV19 and TRBJ1-5, is DGGITQSPKYLFRKEGQNVTLSCEQNLNHDAMYWYRQDPGQGLRLIYYSQIVNDFQKGDIAEGYSVSREKKESFPLTVTSAQKNPTAFYLCASSIVAEARLPGQPQHFGDGTRLSIL.

V is TRBV11-2 and J is TRBJ2-2, with TRBD2 matching 7 bases. Germline V lookup: CDR1 SGHAT, CDR2 FQNNGV. Unmatched junction bases numbered 14, after V lost 7 bases and J lost 3 bases. This CDR3 contains 17 residues. The CDR3 here is CASTPPGAGVDTGELFF. CDR3 sequence (DNA): TGTGCCAGCACCCCGCCTGGGGCGGGAGTGGACACCGGGGAGCTGTTTTTT.

The J gene is TRBJ1-4, the V gene TRBV18; the match to TRBD1 covers 7 bases. J was trimmed by 0 bases and V by 8 bases; bases with no gene match: 6. The CDR3 totals 15 residues. Germline V gene sequence: CDR1 KGHSH, CDR2 LQKENI. The CDR3: CASTKGASTNEKLFF. The CDR3, as DNA: TGTGCCAGCACAAAGGGGGCATCAACTAATGAAAAACTGTTTTTT.

This CDR3 reads CASSIGPSGRFTGELFF. The CDR3, as DNA: TGTGCCAGTAGTATAGGTCCTAGCGGGAGGTTCACCGGGGAGCTGTTTTTT. The rearrangement uses TRBV19 and TRBJ2-2; 11 bases match TRBD2. CDR1 LNHDA and CDR2 SQIVND come from the germline V gene (reference sequence). The CDR3 has 17 residues. Germline trimming cut 1 base from V and 4 bases from J; bases unmatched to any gene: 5.